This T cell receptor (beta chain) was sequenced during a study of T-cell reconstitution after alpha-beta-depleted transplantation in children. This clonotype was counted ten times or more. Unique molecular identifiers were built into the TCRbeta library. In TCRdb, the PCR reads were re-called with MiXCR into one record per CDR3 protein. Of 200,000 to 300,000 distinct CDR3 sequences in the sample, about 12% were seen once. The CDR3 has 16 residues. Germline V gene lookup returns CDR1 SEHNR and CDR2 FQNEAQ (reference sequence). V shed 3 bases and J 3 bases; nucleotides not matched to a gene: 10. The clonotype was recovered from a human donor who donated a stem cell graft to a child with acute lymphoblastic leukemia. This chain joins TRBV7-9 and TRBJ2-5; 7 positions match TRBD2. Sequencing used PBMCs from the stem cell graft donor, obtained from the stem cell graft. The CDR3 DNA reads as TGTGCCAGCAGCTTCTTCCCGGGAGGCTCCGAAGAGACCCAGTACTTC. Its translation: CASSFFPGGSEETQYF.